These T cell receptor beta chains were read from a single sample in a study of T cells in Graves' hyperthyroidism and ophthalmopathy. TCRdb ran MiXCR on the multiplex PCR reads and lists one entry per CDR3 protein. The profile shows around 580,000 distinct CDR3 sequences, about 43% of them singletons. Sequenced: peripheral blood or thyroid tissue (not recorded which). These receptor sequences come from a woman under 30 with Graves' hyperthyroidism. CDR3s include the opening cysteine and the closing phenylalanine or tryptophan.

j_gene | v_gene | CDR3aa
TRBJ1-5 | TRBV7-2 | CASTSKNQPQHF
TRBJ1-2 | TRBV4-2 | CASSQEPGGLYYGYTF
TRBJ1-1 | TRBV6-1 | CASSAFRGTEAFF
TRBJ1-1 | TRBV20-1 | CSATLAAEAFF
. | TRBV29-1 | CTTAQTGSGNEQFF
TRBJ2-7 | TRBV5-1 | CASSSTYHGTSGWISYEQYF
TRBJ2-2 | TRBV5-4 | CASSSSGWGTNTGELFF
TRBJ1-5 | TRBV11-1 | CASSLATGGMSNQPQHF
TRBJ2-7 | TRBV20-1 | CSAIGLAGYEQYF
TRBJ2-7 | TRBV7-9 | CASSRTGPTYEQYF
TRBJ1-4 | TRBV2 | CASWRDVGNEKLFF
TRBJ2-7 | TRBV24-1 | CATSDTGTSGSPHNEQYF
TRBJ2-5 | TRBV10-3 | CAISDRRAETQYF
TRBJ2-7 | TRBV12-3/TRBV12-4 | CASSTTGTRSREQYF
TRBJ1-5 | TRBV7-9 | CASTHTGGGNQPQHF
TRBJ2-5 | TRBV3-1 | CASRTDAIQETQYF
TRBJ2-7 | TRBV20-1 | CSARRGRGGLLGEQYF
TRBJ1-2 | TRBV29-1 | CSVESGTGTGNYGYTF
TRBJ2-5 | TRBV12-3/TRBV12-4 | CASSFTGTSQETQYF
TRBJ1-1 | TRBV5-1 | CASSLQGDGTEAFF
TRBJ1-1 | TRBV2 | CASLGQGAFF
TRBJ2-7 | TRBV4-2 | CASSQDGQPSYEQYF
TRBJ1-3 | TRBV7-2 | CASSQDSLTGNTIYF
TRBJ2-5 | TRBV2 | CASMPSGSIETQYF
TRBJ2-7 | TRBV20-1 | CSASDLGDEQYF
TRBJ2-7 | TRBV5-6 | CASSRRVEAHEQYF
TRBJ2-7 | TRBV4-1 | CASSQDVVQGAYEQYF
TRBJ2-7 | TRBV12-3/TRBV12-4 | CASSFIGEYEQYF
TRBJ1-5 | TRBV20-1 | CSARPFSNQPQHF
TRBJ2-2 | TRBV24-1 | CATSGVTTGELFF
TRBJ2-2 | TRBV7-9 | CASSPRLGTSEELFF
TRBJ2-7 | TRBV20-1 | CSARDLRQYF
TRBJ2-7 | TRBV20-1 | CSARPGLETGSYEQYF
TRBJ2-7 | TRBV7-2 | CASSTVTSGGPNSYEQYF
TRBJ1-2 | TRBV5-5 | CASSNLGPGTVYGYTF
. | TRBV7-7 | CASSQEISGSYNEQYF
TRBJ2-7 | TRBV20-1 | CSAREPGTTPGEQYF
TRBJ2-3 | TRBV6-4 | CASSDRGHTQYF
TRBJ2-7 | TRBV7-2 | CAGSTSGKYEQYF
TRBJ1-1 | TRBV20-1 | CSALSTPGGSEAFF
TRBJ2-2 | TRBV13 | CASSRGLAENTGELFF
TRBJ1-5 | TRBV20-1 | CSARQTGGQPQHF
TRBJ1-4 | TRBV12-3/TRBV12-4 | CASTREGTEKLFF
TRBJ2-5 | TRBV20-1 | CSARGWREGQETQYF
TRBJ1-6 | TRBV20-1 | CSARDGPLHF
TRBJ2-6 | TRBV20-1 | CSAYPAGGSSGANVLTF